This T cell receptor (beta chain) was identified in a study of T cell responses to AZD1222 COVID-19 vaccine. As for the study in general: Doses given second, at about 4 or about 12 weeks, were pooled. Whole-study results and caveats: Breadth and depth of Spike-specific TCRs rose after two AZD1222 doses.

Clones were read by immunoSEQ multiplex PCR, and TCRdb kept only the in-frame ones, dropping some. The data contain some 62,000 clones, roughly 80% of them seen just once; the ten biggest clones take up roughly 13%. Concerning this clone: What it recognizes is unknown.

The source of this sequence is an adult in good health. This specimen was peripheral blood, taken on day 0 of AZD1222 vaccination.

CDR3 nucleotides: TGTGCCAGCAGTTACCCTAGCGGGGACACAGATACGCAGTATTTT. This encodes CASSYPSGDTDTQYF. The rearrangement uses TRBV13 and TRBJ2-3; 9 bases align to TRBD2. V lost 6 bases and J lost 2; bases outside the gene matches: 6. CDR3 length: 15 amino acids. Looked up from germline, CDR1 is PRHDT and CDR2 is FYEKMQ (reference sequence).